Here is one T cell receptor (beta chain) with its context. This entry belongs to a study of cytomegalovirus exposure and HLA in healthy donors. This CDR3 region has 15 residues. Looked up from germline, CDR1 is SGHNT and CDR2 is YYREEE (reference sequence). J was trimmed by 2 bases and V by 4 bases; bases with no gene match: 7. The PCR made use of 60 Vbeta and 13 Jbeta primers. TCRdb keeps only in-frame clones here, not all; method: immunoSEQ multiplex PCR. The data contain more than 140,000 clones, 64% of them singletons. The genes are TRBV5-4 and TRBJ2-7; TRBD1 matches 9 bases. Input material: PBMCs. This clonotype was sampled from a woman under 40 in good health and CMV-seropositive. The CDR3 region has the DNA TGTGCCAGCAGCCCCGGGACAGGGCTCACCTACGAGCAGTACTTC. Residues: CASSPGTGLTYEQYF.